The sequence of this TCR beta chain was determined in a study of cytomegalovirus exposure and HLA in healthy donors. Notes on the study in general: Donors were assumed by presence/absence analyses to have roughly uniform sequencing depth.

A note on this clone: Its specificity is not known.

The PCR made use of 60 Vbeta and 13 Jbeta primers. Sequenced by immunoSEQ multiplex PCR; TCRdb stores in-frame clones only, minus some. The profile shows 150,000 to 200,000 clones, 79% of them singletons. Germline lookup yields CDR1 MNHNS and CDR2 SASEGT. Trimming at V came to 5 bases and at J to 5 bases, leaving 6 bases not matched to a gene. The CDR3 sequence is 15 residues long. The chain employs TRBV6-1 and TRBJ2-2, with 9 bases matching TRBD1. The sample consisted of PBMCs. This clonotype was sampled from a woman aged 45-65 years in good health and CMV-seronegative. This CDR3 reads CASSLQGAQTGELFF. Written as DNA, the CDR3 is TGTGCCAGCAGTTTACAGGGGGCACAGACCGGGGAGCTGTTTTTT.